This T cell receptor beta chain appears in the sequencing data of a study of OX40 agonist ivuxolimab in advanced cancers. Study as a whole: Males comprised 82.7% of the group, whose mean age was about 60 years (range 23 to 79). Study-wide findings and caveats: Some of the lowest clonal expansion was seen in partial responders at 0.1-3.0 mg/kg.

Trimming left V 2 bases short and J 0 bases short, with 19 bases between. This CDR3 has 18 residues. In germline, CDR1 is ENHRY, CDR2 SYGVKD. TCRdb keeps only in-frame clones here, not all; method: immunoSEQ multiplex PCR. The table records about 70,000 clones, approximately 90% of them present only once. About this clone: Its matching antigen is unknown.

The sequence was obtained from an adult with an advanced solid tumor such as melanoma, head and neck, liver or kidney cancer. The sequencing used CD4+ or CD8+ T cells sorted from blood, collected in a trial of the OX40 agonist ivuxolimab. V usage is TRBV10-3 and J usage is TRBJ1-2; a possible D gene is TRBD1 (6 bases). Here the CDR3 DNA reads TGTGCCATCAGTGAGAGGGGCCCCGGGGGCCCACCTAACTATGGCTACACCTTC. Translation: CAISERGPGGPPNYGYTF.